The source of this TCR beta chain is a study of cytomegalovirus exposure and HLA in healthy donors. Study-wide findings and caveats: Links to common viral pathogens appeared, in a later analysis, for several of the most significant clusters. Within an earlier analysis, most TCR beta V segments proved productive either about 90% or about 30% of the time.

Researchers ran the PCR with 60 Vbeta and 13 Jbeta primers. Profiling relied on immunoSEQ multiplex PCR, and the TCRdb table lists in-frame clones only, not all of them. The data contain about 160,000 clones, around four fifths of them singletons. V shed 3 bases and J shed 7 bases, with 19 bases lying between them. CDR1 GTSNPN and CDR2 SVGIG come from the germline V gene (reference sequence). The CDR3 loop spans 16 amino acids. This clone occurred a few times. The antigen remains unidentified. The sequence derives from a girl aged 2-10 years in good health and CMV-seropositive. The chain is built from TRBV30 and TRBJ1-6; D is possibly TRBD1 (6 bases). Specimen: PBMCs. CDR3 DNA: TGTGCCTGGAGACCAACACCACAGGGTAGGAATTCACCCCTCCACTTT. Translating gives CAWRPTPQGRNSPLHF.